A selection of T cell receptor beta chains follows, all from one sample in a study of cytomegalovirus exposure and HLA in healthy donors. Assay: immunoSEQ multiplex PCR; the TCRdb copy retains only in-frame clones and omits some. The sample yields 200,000 to 250,000 clones, 70% to 90% seen once. Sequencing was performed on PBMCs. The receptors come from a human donor in good health. Each CDR3 is given with its conserved first and last residue. Each record gives: J gene, D gene, clone size, V gene, CDR3 DNA, CDR3 protein. A D gene is named only where the DNA matches it firmly. Only some rows state a clone size, as once, few, many or a class for expanded clones.

TRBJ2-1,TRBD2,-,TRBV6-1,TGTGCCAGCAGCCCGGGACTAGCGGGGGTTTTGGAGCAGTTCTTC,CASSPGLAGVLEQFF
TRBJ2-3,TRBD2,-,TRBV7-3,TGTGCCAGCAGCCTATCGGCGGGGGTAGCCGATACGCAGTATTTT,CASSLSAGVADTQYF
TRBJ2-5,-,-,TRBV19,TGTGCCAGTAGCGGACAGAGCCAAGAGACCCAGTACTTC,CASSGQSQETQYF
TRBJ1-3,-,-,TRBV6-1,TGTGCCAGCAGTGAAGGATCCGGGTTTGGAAACACCATATATTTT,CASSEGSGFGNTIYF
TRBJ2-2,-,-,TRBV6-1,TGTGCCAGCAATGAAGTTGGGACTCCCGGGGAGCTGTTTTTT,CASNEVGTPGELFF
TRBJ2-6,-,-,TRBV6-6,TGTGCCAGCAGTCCCCGGGTGGCCAACGTCCTGACTTTC,CASSPRVANVLTF
TRBJ1-5,-,few,TRBV6-1,TGTGCCAGCACCGGAGGGGTCCAGCCCCAGCATTTT,CASTGGVQPQHF
TRBJ2-1,TRBD2,-,TRBV9,TGTGCCAGCAGCGAGGGACTAGCGGGGTCATATGAGCAGTTCTTC,CASSEGLAGSYEQFF
TRBJ2-5,TRBD2,-,TRBV30,TGTGCCTGGAGTACACTAGCGGAAGAGACCCAGTACTTC,CAWSTLAEETQYF
TRBJ1-1,TRBD1,-,TRBV6-1,TGTGCCAGCAGAACAGGGGGCTGGAACACTGAAGCTTTCTTT,CASRTGGWNTEAFF
TRBJ1-5,-,-,TRBV4-1,TGCGCCAGCAGCCGTGAGGTACCCCCGTTACAAGGACCCCAGCATTTT,CASSREVPPLQGPQHF
TRBJ2-7,-,-,TRBV27,TGTGCCAGCAGTTTATTAGACCGGGGGAACTACGAGCAGTACTTC,CASSLLDRGNYEQYF
TRBJ2-7,TRBD1,-,TRBV15,TGTGCCACCAGGGACAGGGAGTACGAGCAGTACTTC,CATRDREYEQYF
TRBJ2-7,-,-,TRBV5-6,TGTGCCAGCAGCACTTCGCTAGGGGAGGACGAGCAGTACTTC,CASSTSLGEDEQYF
TRBJ1-2,-,-,TRBV6-6,TGTGCCAGCAGTTACAACTGGGCCAGATCAAACTATGGCTACACCTTC,CASSYNWARSNYGYTF
TRBJ2-5,-,-,TRBV7-6,TGTGCCAGCAGCTTAGTGGCGGAACCAGAGACCCAGTACTTC,CASSLVAEPETQYF
TRBJ2-5,TRBD2,once,TRBV5-1,TGCGCCAGCAGCCTGGGACTAGCGGGACGTCAAGAGACCCAGTACTTC,CASSLGLAGRQETQYF
TRBJ2-3,TRBD2,-,TRBV2,TGTGCCAGCAGTCCAACTAGCGTGACAGATACGCAGTATTTT,CASSPTSVTDTQYF
TRBJ2-1,TRBD1,-,TRBV6-5,TGTGCCAGCAGGCCGGACAGGGGGCGCGTGAATGAGCAGTTCTTC,CASRPDRGRVNEQFF
TRBJ2-3,TRBD1,-,TRBV28,TGTGCCAGCAGTCCGGACAGGGGTAGGTCAGATACGCAGTATTTT,CASSPDRGRSDTQYF
TRBJ2-2,TRBD2,-,TRBV9,TGTGCCAGCAGCAGGGGGGCTAGCGGGATTCCCGGGGAGCTGTTTTTT,CASSRGASGIPGELFF
TRBJ2-4,TRBD1,-,TRBV19,TGTGCCAGTAGTTCCGGGACAGGGTTGTACATTCAGTACTTC,CASSSGTGLYIQYF
TRBJ2-1,TRBD2,-,TRBV4-2,TGTGCCAGCAGCCAACTTAGCGGGAGTAAAAGCAATGAGCAGTTCTTC,CASSQLSGSKSNEQFF
TRBJ2-7,TRBD2,-,TRBV7-9,TGTGCCAGCAGCTTAGAACTAGCGGATTCCTACGAGCAGTACTTC,CASSLELADSYEQYF
TRBJ2-7,TRBD2,-,TRBV5-1,TGCGCCAGCAGCTTGGAGTTTCAGGGGAGAACCGGGACTAGACGGTACGAGCAGTACTTC,CASSLEFQGRTGTRRYEQYF
TRBJ2-4,TRBD2,-,TRBV6-5,TGTGCCAGCAGTGTAGGGGAGGGCGGCATTCAGTACTTC,CASSVGEGGIQYF
TRBJ1-6,-,once,TRBV4-1,TGCGCCAGCAGCCAAGTGGGGGGTAGGGTATACTCACCCCTCCACTTT,CASSQVGGRVYSPLHF
TRBJ2-1,TRBD2,-,TRBV7-9,TGTGCCAGCAGCTTAGGAAGTAGCGGGAGAAGCTCCTACAATGAGCAGTTCTTC,CASSLGSSGRSSYNEQFF
TRBJ2-4,-,-,TRBV14,TGTGCCAGCAGCCCTAGTTTAGGCATTCAGTACTTC,CASSPSLGIQYF
TRBJ2-7,TRBD2,-,TRBV4-1,TGCGCCAGCAGCCAAACCGGGACTAGCTACGAGCAGTACTTC,CASSQTGTSYEQYF
TRBJ1-1,TRBD1,-,TRBV6-6,TGTGCCAGCAGATCCCAGGGACAGAGGAACACTGAAGCTTTCTTT,CASRSQGQRNTEAFF
TRBJ1-1,TRBD1,-,TRBV27,TGTGCCAGCAGTCTCGGGACAGGGAGTTTCTTT,CASSLGTGSFF
TRBJ2-7,TRBD2,-,TRBV13,TGTGCCAGCAGCTTAGGCGGTATAGCGGGAGGCTCCTACGAGCAGTACTTC,CASSLGGIAGGSYEQYF
TRBJ2-6,-,-,TRBV28,TGTGCCAGCAGTCACGGACAGTTGCTCTCTGGGGCCAACGTCCTGACTTTC,CASSHGQLLSGANVLTF
TRBJ2-7,TRBD1,-,TRBV5-1,TGCGCCAGCAGCGGGGGACAGGGGGACTACGAGCAGTACTTC,CASSGGQGDYEQYF
TRBJ2-1,-,-,TRBV4-2,TGTGCCAGCAGCCGCCTGGGACTCACCCCCTACAATGAGCAGTTCTTC,CASSRLGLTPYNEQFF
TRBJ2-7,-,-,TRBV2,TGTGCCAGCTCGGACTCAGAATACTCCTACGAGCAGTACTTC,CASSDSEYSYEQYF
TRBJ2-7,TRBD2,-,TRBV28,TGTGCCAGCAGTTTGGGAGGGGCGGCGGGCTACGAGCAGTACTTC,CASSLGGAAGYEQYF
TRBJ2-2,TRBD2,few,TRBV4-3,TGCGCCAGCAGCCAGGTCGGACTAGCGGGTTCCGGGGAGCTGTTTTTT,CASSQVGLAGSGELFF
TRBJ1-2,-,-,TRBV19,TGTGCCAGTCGAGGGGGACACTATGGCTACACCTTC,CASRGGHYGYTF
TRBJ2-5,-,-,TRBV7-7,TGTGCTAGCAGCCGCGACACTCTCCAAGAGACCCAGTACTTC,CASSRDTLQETQYF
TRBJ2-1,TRBD2,-,TRBV9,TGTGCCAGCAGAGAAGAACCGGATAGCGGGTACAATGAGCAGTTCTTC,CASREEPDSGYNEQFF